This TCR beta chain stems from a study of human T cells and chemical hapten exposure. The wider study: The use of 2% DPC on approximately 2 cm by approximately 2 cm of upper inner arm skin constituted sensitization. Study outcomes and limitations: DPC sensitization did not alter TCRs above 1 in 1000 frequency.

As to this clonotype: As yet, its antigen is unknown.

This sample's time point: patch test 1, 2 weeks after DPC sensitization. Noted treatment: therapeutic diphenylcyclopropenone sensitization with weekly scalp DPC. TCRdb processed the RACE reads anew with MiXCR; each CDR3 protein has one entry. This table holds about 120,000 distinct CDR3 sequences, roughly 12% found once. V gave up 7 bases and J gave up 2 bases; unmatched junction bases: 7. The CDR3 contains 15 residues. V usage is TRBV12-3 or TRBV12-4 and J usage is TRBJ2-2, with TRBD2 identical over 7 bases. The source is a woman aged 45-65 years with alopecia areata. Some clones in this sample may be carry-over from other donors' samples. Material: whole blood, obtained in connection with sensitization to the hapten diphenylcyclopropenone (DPC). The chain's CDR3 is CASTPGLDNTGELFF. CDR3 in DNA: TGTGCCAGCACCCCCGGACTAGATAACACCGGGGAGCTGTTTTTT.